These T cell receptor beta chains were read from a single sample in a study of shared clonotypes between healthy human individuals. The table came from immunoSEQ multiplex PCR; TCRdb's copy has only in-frame clones and leaves some out. Of a few hundred thousand clones detected, 60% to 80% appear once; the ten largest clones hold more than 10%. Sequencing used PBMCs. The receptor source for this set is a woman aged 40-49 years in good health. Some clones in this sample may be carry-over from other donors' samples. Each CDR3 is given with its conserved first and last residue. A D gene is named only where the DNA matches it firmly. For some rows the clone size is stated as once, few or many, or as a class when expanded; others skip it.

V: TRBV29-1; J: TRBJ2-1; D: TRBD2; size: many; CDR3: CNRYREGSGRFNEQFF; DNA: TGCAACCGCTACAGGGAGGGTAGCGGGAGGTTTAATGAGCAGTTCTTC
V: TRBV27; J: TRBJ2-7; D: .; size: .; CDR3: CASSSWTGLTYEQYF; DNA: TGTGCCAGCAGTTCTTGGACAGGACTAACCTACGAGCAGTACTTC
V: TRBV27; J: TRBJ2-7; D: TRBD2; size: .; CDR3: CASPLRGTKYSYEQYF; DNA: TGTGCCAGCCCCCTCCGCGGGACTAAATATTCCTACGAGCAGTACTTC
V: TRBV9; J: TRBJ2-5; D: TRBD1; size: .; CDR3: CASSVSTGSHETQYF; DNA: TGTGCCAGCAGCGTATCGACAGGGTCCCATGAGACCCAGTACTTC
V: TRBV2; J: TRBJ2-2; D: TRBD1; size: .; CDR3: CASRRDRVNTGELFF; DNA: TGTGCCAGCAGGCGGGACAGGGTAAACACCGGGGAGCTGTTTTTT
V: TRBV6-5; J: TRBJ2-5; D: .; size: few; CDR3: CASSYILGAPGEQYF; DNA: TGTGCCAGCAGTTACATCCTTGGGGCCCCAGGAGAGCAGTACTTC
V: TRBV29-1; J: TRBJ1-1; D: TRBD1; size: few; CDR3: CSVETGWNTEAFF; DNA: TGCAGCGTTGAGACAGGGTGGAACACTGAAGCTTTCTTT
V: TRBV15; J: TRBJ1-3; D: TRBD1; size: .; CDR3: CATSRDRGMSGNTIYF; DNA: TGTGCCACCAGCAGGGACAGGGGCATGAGTGGAAACACCATATATTTT
V: TRBV28; J: TRBJ1-2; D: TRBD1; size: .; CDR3: CASSLRDSHTGYTF; DNA: TGTGCCAGCAGTTTACGGGACAGCCACACAGGCTACACCTTC
V: TRBV19; J: TRBJ1-1; D: .; size: .; CDR3: CASSFQGYPTEAFF; DNA: TGTGCCAGTAGTTTCCAGGGGTACCCCACTGAAGCTTTCTTT
V: TRBV7-6; J: TRBJ2-2; D: TRBD2; size: .; CDR3: CASSLESGANTGELFF; DNA: TGTGCCAGCAGCTTAGAAAGCGGGGCGAACACCGGGGAGCTGTTTTTT
V: TRBV27; J: TRBJ2-7; D: .; size: .; CDR3: CASSPGKTSWGSYEQYF; DNA: TGTGCCAGCAGCCCAGGAAAGACTAGTTGGGGATCCTACGAGCAGTACTTC
V: TRBV5-1; J: TRBJ2-7; D: .; size: few; CDR3: CASSSAYEQYF; DNA: TGCGCCAGCAGCTCCGCCTACGAGCAGTACTTC
V: TRBV13; J: TRBJ2-2; D: .; size: .; CDR3: CASSPRGWRLRNTGELFF; DNA: TGTGCCAGCAGCCCCCGGGGCTGGCGCCTACGGAACACCGGGGAGCTGTTTTTT
V: TRBV5-1; J: TRBJ2-3; D: .; size: .; CDR3: CASSLQFTDTQYF; DNA: TGCGCCAGCAGCCTCCAGTTCACAGATACGCAGTATTTT
V: TRBV6-6; J: TRBJ1-2; D: TRBD1; size: .; CDR3: CASSPGGGLGYTF; DNA: TGTGCCAGCAGCCCAGGGGGGGGGCTTGGCTACACCTTC
V: TRBV9; J: TRBJ2-5; D: .; size: once; CDR3: CASSPRPQETQYF; DNA: TGTGCCAGCAGCCCTCGCCCCCAAGAGACCCAGTACTTC
V: TRBV20-1; J: TRBJ1-2; D: TRBD1; size: .; CDR3: CSAGDSSYTF; DNA: TGCAGTGCTGGGGACAGTAGCTACACCTTC
V: TRBV5-1; J: TRBJ2-7; D: TRBD2; size: .; CDR3: CASSLALADHEQYF; DNA: TGCGCCAGCAGCTTGGCCCTAGCGGATCACGAGCAGTACTTC
V: TRBV7-9; J: TRBJ2-5; D: .; size: .; CDR3: CASSFLETQYF; DNA: TGTGCCAGTAGCTTCCTAGAGACCCAGTACTTC
V: TRBV28; J: TRBJ2-7; D: .; size: .; CDR3: CASRPAGTPEQYF; DNA: TGTGCCAGCAGGCCCGCCGGGACGCCCGAGCAGTACTTC
V: TRBV7-2; J: TRBJ1-2; D: .; size: .; CDR3: CASSLGQGMIGYTF; DNA: TGTGCCAGCAGCTTAGGCCAGGGGATGATTGGCTACACCTTC
V: TRBV5-4; J: TRBJ2-7; D: .; size: many; CDR3: CASGNGVGASYEQYF; DNA: TGTGCCAGCGGAAATGGGGTTGGGGCCTCCTACGAGCAGTACTTC
V: TRBV30; J: TRBJ1-4; D: .; size: .; CDR3: CAWSQDRLKRGTNEKLFF; DNA: TGTGCCTGGAGCCAGGACAGATTAAAGAGGGGAACTAATGAAAAACTGTTTTTT
V: TRBV28; J: TRBJ2-5; D: TRBD2; size: few; CDR3: CASSFSPGGSVWEQYF; DNA: TGTGCCAGCAGTTTCTCCCCGGGCGGGAGTGTTTGGGAGCAGTACTTC
V: TRBV6-1; J: TRBJ1-1; D: .; size: .; CDR3: CASRTGTPNTEAFF; DNA: TGTGCCAGCAGGACCGGGACACCGAACACTGAAGCTTTCTTT
V: TRBV10-3; J: TRBJ1-1; D: .; size: .; CDR3: CAIRSQADTEAFF; DNA: TGTGCCATCAGGTCCCAGGCAGACACTGAAGCTTTCTTT
V: TRBV30; J: TRBJ2-5; D: TRBD1; size: .; CDR3: CAWSKPSRGQETQYF; DNA: TGTGCCTGGAGTAAGCCGTCCAGGGGGCAAGAGACCCAGTACTTC